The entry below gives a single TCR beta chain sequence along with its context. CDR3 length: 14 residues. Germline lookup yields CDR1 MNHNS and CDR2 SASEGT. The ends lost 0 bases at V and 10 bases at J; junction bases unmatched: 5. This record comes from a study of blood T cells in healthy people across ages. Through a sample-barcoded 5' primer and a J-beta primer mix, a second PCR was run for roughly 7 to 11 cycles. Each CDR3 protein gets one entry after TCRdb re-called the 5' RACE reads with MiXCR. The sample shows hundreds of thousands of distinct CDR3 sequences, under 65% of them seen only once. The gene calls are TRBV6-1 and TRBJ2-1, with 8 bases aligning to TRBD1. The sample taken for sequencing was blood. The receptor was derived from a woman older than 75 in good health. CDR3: CASSEAWGQEEQFF. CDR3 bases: TGTGCCAGCAGTGAAGCGTGGGGACAGGAAGAGCAGTTCTTC.